This TCR beta chain emerged from a study of radiation and T cells in renal cell carcinoma. The assay was immunoSEQ multiplex PCR, and TCRdb's table has in-frame clones only and misses some. The sample yields roughly 120,000 clones, roughly four fifths seen once. Time point: blood 2 weeks post-SBRT. The treatment: 15 Gy SBRT to primary tumor, nephrectomy 4 weeks later. CDR3 length: 15 residues. V was shortened by 1 base and J by 4 bases, with 13 bases between the two germline ends. Germline V gene data show CDR1 as MNHEY and CDR2 as SMNVEV (reference sequence). Sequencing was performed on blood, taken from a patient whose treatment included radiotherapy and nephrectomy. The V call is TRBV27, the J call TRBJ2-5, with D perhaps assigned TRBD1 or TRBD2 (5 bases each). This clonotype was obtained from a woman between 55 and 75 years old with renal cell carcinoma. Written as DNA, the CDR3 is TGTGCCAGCAGTTTATTCCGGGGCAGTGGAGAGACCCAGTACTTC. Protein sequence: CASSLFRGSGETQYF.